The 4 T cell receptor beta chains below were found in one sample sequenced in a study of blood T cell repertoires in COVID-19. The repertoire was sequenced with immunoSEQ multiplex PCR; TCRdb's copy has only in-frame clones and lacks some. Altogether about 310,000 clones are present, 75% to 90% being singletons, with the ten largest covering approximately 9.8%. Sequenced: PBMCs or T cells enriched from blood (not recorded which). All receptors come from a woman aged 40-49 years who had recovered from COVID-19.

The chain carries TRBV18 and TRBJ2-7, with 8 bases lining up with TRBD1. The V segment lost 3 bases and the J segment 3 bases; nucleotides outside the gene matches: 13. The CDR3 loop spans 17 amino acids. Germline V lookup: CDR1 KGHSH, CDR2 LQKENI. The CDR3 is CASSPNRARTGNYEQYF. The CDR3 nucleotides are TGTGCCAGCTCACCCAATAGGGCCCGGACAGGGAACTACGAGCAGTACTTC.

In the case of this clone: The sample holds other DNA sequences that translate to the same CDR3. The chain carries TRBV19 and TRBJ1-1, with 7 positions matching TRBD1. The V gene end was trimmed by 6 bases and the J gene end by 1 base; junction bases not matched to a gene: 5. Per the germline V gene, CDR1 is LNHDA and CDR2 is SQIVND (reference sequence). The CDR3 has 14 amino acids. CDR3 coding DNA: TGTGCCAGTAGCCAACAGGGGCGGAACACTGAAGCTTTCTTT. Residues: CASSQQGRNTEAFF.

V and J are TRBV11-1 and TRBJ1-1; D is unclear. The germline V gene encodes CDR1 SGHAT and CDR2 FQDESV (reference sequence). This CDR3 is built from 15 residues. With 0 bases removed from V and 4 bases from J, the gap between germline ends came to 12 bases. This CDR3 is CASSLAVGRGTEAFF. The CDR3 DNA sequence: TGTGCCAGCAGCTTAGCCGTGGGGAGAGGCACTGAAGCTTTCTTT.

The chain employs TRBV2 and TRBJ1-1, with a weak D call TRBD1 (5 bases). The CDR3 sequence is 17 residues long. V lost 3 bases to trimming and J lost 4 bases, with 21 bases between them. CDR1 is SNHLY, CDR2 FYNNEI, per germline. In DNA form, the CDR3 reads TGTGCCAGCAGTGATTTGTATAGGGCAGGGAAGGGCACTGAAGCTTTCTTT. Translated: CASSDLYRAGKGTEAFF.